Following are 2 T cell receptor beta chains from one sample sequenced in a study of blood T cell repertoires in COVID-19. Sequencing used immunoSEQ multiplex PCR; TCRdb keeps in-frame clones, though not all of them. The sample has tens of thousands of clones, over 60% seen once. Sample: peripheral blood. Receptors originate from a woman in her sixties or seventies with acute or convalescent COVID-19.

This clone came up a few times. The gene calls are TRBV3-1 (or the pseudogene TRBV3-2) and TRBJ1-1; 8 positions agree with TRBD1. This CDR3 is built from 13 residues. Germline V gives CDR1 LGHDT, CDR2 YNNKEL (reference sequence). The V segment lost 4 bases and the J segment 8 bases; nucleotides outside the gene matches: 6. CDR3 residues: CASSPQDREEAFF. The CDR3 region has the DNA TGTGCCAGCAGCCCACAGGACAGGGAAGAAGCTTTCTTT.

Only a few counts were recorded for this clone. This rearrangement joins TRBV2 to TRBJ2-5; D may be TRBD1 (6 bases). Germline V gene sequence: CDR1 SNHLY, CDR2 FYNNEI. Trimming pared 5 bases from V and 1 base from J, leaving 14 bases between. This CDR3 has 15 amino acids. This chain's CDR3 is CASSPRQAFQETQYF. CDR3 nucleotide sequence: TGTGCCAGCAGTCCCCGACAGGCCTTCCAAGAGACCCAGTACTTC.